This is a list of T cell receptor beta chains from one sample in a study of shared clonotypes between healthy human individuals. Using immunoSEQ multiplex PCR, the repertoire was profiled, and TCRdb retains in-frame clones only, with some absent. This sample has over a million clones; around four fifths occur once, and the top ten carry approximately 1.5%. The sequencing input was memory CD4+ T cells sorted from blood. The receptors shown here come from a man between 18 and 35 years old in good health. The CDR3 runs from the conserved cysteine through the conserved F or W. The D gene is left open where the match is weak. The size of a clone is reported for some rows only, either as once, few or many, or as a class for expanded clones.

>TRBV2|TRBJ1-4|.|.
TGTGCCATCTCGGGGACTCAGAATGAAAAACTGTTTTTT
CAISGTQNEKLFF
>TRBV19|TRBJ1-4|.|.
TGTGCCAGTAGTATTCAGAGGAATGAAAAACTGTTTTTT
CASSIQRNEKLFF
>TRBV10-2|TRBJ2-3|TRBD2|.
TGCGCCAGCAGTGATGGGACTAGCGGGACAAGCACAGATACGCAGTATTTT
CASSDGTSGTSTDTQYF
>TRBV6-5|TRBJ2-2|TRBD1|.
TGTGCCAGCAGAGGACAGGGTCTAGGCACCGGGGAGCTGTTTTTT
CASRGQGLGTGELFF
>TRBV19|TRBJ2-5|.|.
TGTGCCAGTAGGGCGGGCGAGACCCAGTACTTC
CASRAGETQYF
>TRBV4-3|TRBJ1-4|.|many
TGCGCCAGCAGCCGAAACTTGGGCGATAGGAGGGAAAAACTGTTTTTT
CASSRNLGDRREKLFF
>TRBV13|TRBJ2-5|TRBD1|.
TGTGCCAGCAGCCGGGGACAGCACCAAGAGACCCAGTACTTC
CASSRGQHQETQYF
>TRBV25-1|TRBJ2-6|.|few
TGTGCCAGCAGTACGTGGGCTGGGGCCAACGTCCTGACTTTC
CASSTWAGANVLTF
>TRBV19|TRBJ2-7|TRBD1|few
TGTGCCAGTACCGGACAGGGGACCGCCAACGAGCAGTACTTC
CASTGQGTANEQYF
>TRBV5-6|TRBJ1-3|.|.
TGTGCCAGCAGCTTGGGGGGACAAATCTCTGGAAACACCATATATTTT
CASSLGGQISGNTIYF
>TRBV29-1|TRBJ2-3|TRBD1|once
TGCAGCGTTGAGAGGGGACAGGGAGTAGATACGCAGTATTTT
CSVERGQGVDTQYF
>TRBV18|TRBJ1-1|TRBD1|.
TGTGCCAGCTCACCAGCTGCAGGGGGCACTGAAGCTTTCTTT
CASSPAAGGTEAFF
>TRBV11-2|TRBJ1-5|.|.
TGTGCCAGCAGCTTAGGGGGGGTCTTTAGCAATCAGCCCCAGCATTTT
CASSLGGVFSNQPQHF
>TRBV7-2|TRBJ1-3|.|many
TGTGCCAGCAGCTTAGATCCAGGGTCTGGAAACACCATATATTTT
CASSLDPGSGNTIYF
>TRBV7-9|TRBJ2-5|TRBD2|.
TGTGCCAGCAGCATGGGACTAGCGGGAGAAGAGACCCAGTACTTC
CASSMGLAGEETQYF
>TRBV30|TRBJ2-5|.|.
TGTGCCTGGTCGACTCATCGGGAGACCCAGTACTTC
CAWSTHRETQYF
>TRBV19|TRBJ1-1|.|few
TGTGCCAGTAGTCGGGCGACAGAGAACACTGAAGCTTTCTTT
CASSRATENTEAFF
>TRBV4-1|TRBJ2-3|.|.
TGCGCCAGCAGGGGGGGACAGAGCACAGATACGCAGTATTTT
CASRGGQSTDTQYF
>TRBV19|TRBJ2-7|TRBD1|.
TGTGCCAGTAGTTCCGCGGGACAGGAAAGCTACGAGCAGTACTTC
CASSSAGQESYEQYF
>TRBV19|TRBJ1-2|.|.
TGTGCCAGTAGTATTATCGGCGGGTCCGGTCCGTTTAACTATGGCTACACCTTC
CASSIIGGSGPFNYGYTF
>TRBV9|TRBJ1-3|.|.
TGTGCCAGCAGCTCCATCCTGGACGACCGCTCTGGAAACACCATATATTTT
CASSSILDDRSGNTIYF
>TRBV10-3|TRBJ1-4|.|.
TGTGCCATCAGTGAGTCGAGGCAGGGGAATGAAAAACTGTTTTTT
CAISESRQGNEKLFF
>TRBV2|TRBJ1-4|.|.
TGTGCCAGCACACTGACCCCGAATGAAAAACTGTTTTTT
CASTLTPNEKLFF
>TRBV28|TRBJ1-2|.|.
TGTGCCAGCAGTTTCGCCGGACTGTCGAATGATGGCTACACCTTC
CASSFAGLSNDGYTF
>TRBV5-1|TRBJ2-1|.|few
TGCGCCAGCAGCCCGGGCGACTCCTACAATGAGCAGTTCTTC
CASSPGDSYNEQFF
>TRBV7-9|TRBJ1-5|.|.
TGCGCCAGCAGCCAGTCGATGAATCAGCCCCAGCATTTT
CASSQSMNQPQHF
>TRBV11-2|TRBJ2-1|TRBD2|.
TGTGCCAGCAGCTTAGCGGGAGGCCTACCCTACAATGAGCAGTTCTTC
CASSLAGGLPYNEQFF
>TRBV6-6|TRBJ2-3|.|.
TGTGCCAGCACCCGCACAGATACGCAGTATTTT
CASTRTDTQYF
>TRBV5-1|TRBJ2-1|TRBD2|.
TGCGCCAGCAGCTTGGGACTAGCGGGAGGCGGTGAGCAGTTCTTC
CASSLGLAGGGEQFF
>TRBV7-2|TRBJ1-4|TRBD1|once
TGTGCCAGCAGCTCCACTGGACAGGGCGACAATGAAAAACTGTTTTTT
CASSSTGQGDNEKLFF
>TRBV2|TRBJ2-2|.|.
TGTGCCAGCAGTTACAGGGAGAACACCGGGGAGCTGTTTTTT
CASSYRENTGELFF
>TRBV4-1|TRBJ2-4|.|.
TGCGCCAGCAGCCAAGCTTGGAGGGCCGAGAGAGCCCAAAACATTCAGTACTTC
CASSQAWRAERAQNIQYF
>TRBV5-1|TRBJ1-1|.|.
TGCGCCAGCAGCTTGGTTCCAGACACTGAAGCTTTCTTT
CASSLVPDTEAFF
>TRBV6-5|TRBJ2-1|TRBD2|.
TGTGCCAGCAGCGGGACTAGCGGGATTAGTCAGGAGCAGTTCTTC
CASSGTSGISQEQFF
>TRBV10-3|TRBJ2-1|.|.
TGTGCCATCAGTGACCTCACGGGGGGCCTTCAAGGTGAGCAGTTCTTC
CAISDLTGGLQGEQFF
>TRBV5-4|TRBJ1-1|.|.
TGTGCCAGCAGCTCGCGGACGGAGAACACTGAAGCTTTCTTT
CASSSRTENTEAFF
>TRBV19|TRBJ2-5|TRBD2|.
TGTGCCAGTAGGATAGCGGGGGAAGAGACCCAGTACTTC
CASRIAGEETQYF
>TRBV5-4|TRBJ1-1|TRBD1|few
TGTGCCAGCAGCTTGGGGGGGACAGGAGCAACCACTGAAGCTTTCTTT
CASSLGGTGATTEAFF
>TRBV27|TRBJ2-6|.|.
TGTGCCAGCAGTTTAGGGGGTTACTCTGGGGCCAACGTCCTGACTTTC
CASSLGGYSGANVLTF
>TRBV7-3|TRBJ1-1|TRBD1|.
TGTGCCAGCAGCAGACAGGGGGCGACGAACACTGAAGCTTTCTTT
CASSRQGATNTEAFF
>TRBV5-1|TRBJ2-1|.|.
TGCGCCAGCAGCCTGGGGGGCGAAAGAAGGTATGAGCAGTTCTTC
CASSLGGERRYEQFF
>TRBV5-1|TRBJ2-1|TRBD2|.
TGCGCCAGCAGCTTAAACCCGGGAGGCAGCTCCTACAATGAGCAGTTCTTC
CASSLNPGGSSYNEQFF
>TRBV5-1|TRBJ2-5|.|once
TGCGCCAGCAGCTTGGTCTCGGGAGTGGTGGTAGGGGAGACCCAGTACTTC
CASSLVSGVVVGETQYF
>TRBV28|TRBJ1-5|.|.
TGTGCCAGCAGTCCCACAGGGAGTAGCAATCAGCCCCAGCATTTT
CASSPTGSSNQPQHF
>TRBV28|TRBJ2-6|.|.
TGTGCCAGCAGCCCTCCCGACACCTACTCTGGGGCCAACGTCCTGACTTTC
CASSPPDTYSGANVLTF
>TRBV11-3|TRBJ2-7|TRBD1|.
TGTGCCAGCAGCCACGGACAGGGGGAGGCCTACGAGCAGTACTTC
CASSHGQGEAYEQYF
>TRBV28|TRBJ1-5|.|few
TGTGCCAGCAGTTTGTCCCCGGCAATCAAAGTCTATCAGCCCCAGCATTTT
CASSLSPAIKVYQPQHF
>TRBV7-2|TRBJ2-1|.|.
TGTGCCAGCAGACTAACTAGAGACAATGAGCAGTTCTTC
CASRLTRDNEQFF
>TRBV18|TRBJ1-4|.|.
TGTGCCAGCTCACCAGGAATGAGTGAAAAACTGTTTTTT
CASSPGMSEKLFF
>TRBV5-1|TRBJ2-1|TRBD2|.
TGCGCCAGCAGCTTGCGACTAGCGAACGATGAGCAGTTCTTC
CASSLRLANDEQFF
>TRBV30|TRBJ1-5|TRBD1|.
TGTGCCTGGAGTGTTGGACAGGGCAATCAGCCCCAGCATTTT
CAWSVGQGNQPQHF
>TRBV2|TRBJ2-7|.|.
TGTGCCAGCAGCCGTGACCTCTCCTACGAGCAGTACTTC
CASSRDLSYEQYF
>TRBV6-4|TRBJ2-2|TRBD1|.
TGTGCCAGCAGCCAACAGGGGGCCGGGGAGCTGTTTTTT
CASSQQGAGELFF